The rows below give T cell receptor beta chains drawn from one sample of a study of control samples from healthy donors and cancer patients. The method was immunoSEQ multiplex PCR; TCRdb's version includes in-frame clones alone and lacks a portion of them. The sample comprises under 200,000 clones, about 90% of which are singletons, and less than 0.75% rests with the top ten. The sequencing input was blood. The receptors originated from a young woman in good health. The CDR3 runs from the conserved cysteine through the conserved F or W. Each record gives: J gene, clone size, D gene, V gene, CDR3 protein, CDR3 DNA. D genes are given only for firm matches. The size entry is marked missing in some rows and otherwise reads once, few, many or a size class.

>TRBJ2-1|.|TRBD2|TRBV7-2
CATRRAGGYNEQFF
TGTGCCACCCGAAGGGCGGGGGGGTACAATGAGCAGTTCTTC
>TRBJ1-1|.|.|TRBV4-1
CASSQQPPAGLMNTEAFF
TGCGCCAGCAGCCAACAACCGCCGGCGGGACTCATGAACACTGAAGCTTTCTTT
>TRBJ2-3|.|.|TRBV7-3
CASSLRGRAADTQYF
TGTGCCAGCAGCTTAAGGGGGCGGGCGGCAGATACGCAGTATTTT
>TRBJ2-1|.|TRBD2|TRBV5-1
CATSAGEGVNEQFF
TGCGCCACCTCAGCGGGAGAAGGGGTAAATGAGCAGTTCTTC
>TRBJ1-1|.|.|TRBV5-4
CASSRKGMNTEAFF
TGTGCCAGCAGCCGAAAAGGGATGAACACTGAAGCTTTCTTT
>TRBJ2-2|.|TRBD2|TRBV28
CASSSRGLAGSSTGELFF
TGTGCCAGCAGTTCGCGGGGACTAGCGGGAAGTTCGACCGGGGAGCTGTTTTTT
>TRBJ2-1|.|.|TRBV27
CASRQPGTFDEQFF
TGTGCCAGCAGGCAGCCGGGGACCTTTGATGAGCAGTTCTTC
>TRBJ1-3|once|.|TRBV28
CAIGGSGNTIYF
TGTGCCATAGGGGGCTCTGGAAACACCATATATTTT
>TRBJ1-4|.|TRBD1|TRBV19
CAIGGQLNEKLFF
TGTGCCATTGGGGGACAGCTAAATGAAAAACTGTTTTTT
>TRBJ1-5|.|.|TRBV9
CASSTGGQGPQHF
TGTGCCAGCAGCACAGGAGGTCAAGGGCCCCAGCATTTT
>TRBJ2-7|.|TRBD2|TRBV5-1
CASSLRGPRTSAYEQYF
TGCGCCAGCAGCTTGAGGGGACCCAGGACTAGCGCCTACGAGCAGTACTTC
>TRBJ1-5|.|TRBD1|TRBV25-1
CASRDRGTGQPQHF
TGTGCCAGCAGGGACAGGGGTACGGGTCAGCCCCAGCATTTT
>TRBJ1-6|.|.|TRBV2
CASSERRGQNNSPLHF
TGTGCCAGCAGTGAAAGGCGGGGCCAGAATAATTCACCCCTCCACTTT
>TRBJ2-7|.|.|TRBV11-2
CDAGRFSYEQYF
TGTGACGCGGGACGTTTCTCCTACGAGCAGTACTTC
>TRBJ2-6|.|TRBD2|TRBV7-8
CASSLARAGGSGANVLTF
TGTGCCAGCAGCTTAGCGAGAGCGGGAGGGTCTGGGGCCAACGTCCTGACTTTC
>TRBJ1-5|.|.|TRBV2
CASSGRRYSNQPQHF
TGTGCCAGCAGTGGGCGTAGGTATAGCAATCAGCCCCAGCATTTT
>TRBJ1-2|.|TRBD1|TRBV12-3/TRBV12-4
CASSLTGKDGYTF
TGTGCCAGCAGTTTGACAGGGAAGGATGGCTACACCTTC
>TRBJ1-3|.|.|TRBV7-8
CASSSPIQAGGNTIYF
TGTGCCAGCAGCTCCCCTATACAGGCAGGTGGAAACACCATATATTTT
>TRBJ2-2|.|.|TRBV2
CASSEARSGELFF
TGTGCCAGCAGTGAAGCGCGGAGTGGGGAGCTGTTTTTT
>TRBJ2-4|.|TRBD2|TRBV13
CASSLPPGTSGRNIQYF
TGTGCCAGCAGCTTGCCCCCCGGGACTAGCGGGCGAAACATTCAGTACTTC
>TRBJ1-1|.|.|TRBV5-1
CASTSGSNTEAFF
TGCGCCAGCACTTCAGGAAGTAACACTGAAGCTTTCTTT
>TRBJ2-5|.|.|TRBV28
CASIPDMGIETQYF
TGTGCCAGCATTCCAGACATGGGCATTGAGACCCAGTACTTC
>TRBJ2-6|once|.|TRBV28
CATGLAGANVLTF
TGTGCCACGGGTTTAGCTGGGGCCAACGTCCTGACTTTC
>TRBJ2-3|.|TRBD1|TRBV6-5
CASSRQGSTDTQYF
TGTGCCAGCAGTCGACAGGGAAGCACAGATACGCAGTATTTT
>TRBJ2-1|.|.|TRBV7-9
CASSLGWSSDYNEQFF
TGTGCCAGCAGCTTGGGATGGTCTAGCGATTACAATGAGCAGTTCTTC
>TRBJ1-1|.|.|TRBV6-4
CASSLEPGSTEAFF
TGTGCCAGCAGTCTCGAGCCTGGAAGCACTGAAGCTTTCTTT
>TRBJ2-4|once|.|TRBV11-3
CASSLGENQYF
TGTGCCAGCAGCTTAGGTGAGAATCAGTACTTC
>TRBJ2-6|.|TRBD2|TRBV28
CASSPQREAGANVLTF
TGTGCCAGCAGTCCCCAGCGGGAGGCTGGGGCCAACGTCCTGACTTTC
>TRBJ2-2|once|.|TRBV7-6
CASSLPGELFF
TGTGCCAGCAGCCTACCCGGGGAGCTGTTTTTT
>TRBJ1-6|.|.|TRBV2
CASSERSYSPLHF
TGTGCCAGCAGTGAGCGATCCTATTCACCCCTCCACTTT
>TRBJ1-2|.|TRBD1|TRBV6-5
CASTLTGDYGYTF
TGTGCCAGCACCCTGACAGGGGACTATGGCTACACCTTC
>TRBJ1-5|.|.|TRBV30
CAWSPGYYSNQPQHF
TGTGCCTGGAGCCCGGGATACTATAGCAATCAGCCCCAGCATTTT
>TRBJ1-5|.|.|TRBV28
CASSLFGGNNQPQHF
TGTGCCAGCAGTTTATTCGGGGGGAACAATCAGCCCCAGCATTTT
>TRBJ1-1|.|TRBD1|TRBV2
CASSKTGGPEAFF
TGTGCCAGCAGTAAAACAGGGGGCCCTGAAGCTTTCTTT
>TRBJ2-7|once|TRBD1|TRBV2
CASSLDRNREQYF
TGTGCCAGCAGTTTGGACAGGAACAGGGAGCAGTACTTC
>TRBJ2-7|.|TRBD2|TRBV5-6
CASSLILAGDDSYEQYF
TGTGCCAGCAGCTTGATTTTGGCGGGAGACGACTCCTACGAGCAGTACTTC
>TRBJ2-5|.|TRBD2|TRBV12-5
CASGPGLAGPDAQYF
TGTGCTAGTGGACCGGGACTAGCGGGACCTGATGCCCAGTACTTC
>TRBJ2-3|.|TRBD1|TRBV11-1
CASSPDRVSATDTQYF
TGTGCCAGCAGCCCTGACAGGGTTAGCGCCACAGATACGCAGTATTTT
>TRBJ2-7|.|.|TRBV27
CASSYYTLGPYEQYF
TGTGCCAGCAGTTACTACACGCTAGGGCCCTACGAGCAGTACTTC
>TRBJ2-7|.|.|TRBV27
CASSLSPPPYEQYF
TGTGCCAGCAGTTTGTCTCCACCCCCTTACGAGCAGTACTTC
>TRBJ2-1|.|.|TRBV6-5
CASSYSMRNNEQFF
TGTGCCAGCAGTTACTCGATGCGGAACAATGAGCAGTTCTTC